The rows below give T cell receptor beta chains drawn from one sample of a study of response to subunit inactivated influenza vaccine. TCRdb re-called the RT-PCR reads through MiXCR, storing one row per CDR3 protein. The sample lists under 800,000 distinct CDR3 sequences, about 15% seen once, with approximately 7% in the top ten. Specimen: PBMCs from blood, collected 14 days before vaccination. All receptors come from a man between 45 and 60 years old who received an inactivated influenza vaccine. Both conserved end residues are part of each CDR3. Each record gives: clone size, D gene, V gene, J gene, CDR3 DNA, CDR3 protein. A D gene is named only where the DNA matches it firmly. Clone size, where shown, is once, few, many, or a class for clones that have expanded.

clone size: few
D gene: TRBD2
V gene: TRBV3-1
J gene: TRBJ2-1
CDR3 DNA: TGTGCCAGCAGCTATGGACTAGGTCAGAGCCATGAGCAGTTCTTC
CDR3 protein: CASSYGLGQSHEQFF

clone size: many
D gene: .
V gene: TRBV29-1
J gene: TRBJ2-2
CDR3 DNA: TGCATCGCCCGGGCAGGGAACACCGGGGAGCTGTTTTTT
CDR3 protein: CIARAGNTGELFF

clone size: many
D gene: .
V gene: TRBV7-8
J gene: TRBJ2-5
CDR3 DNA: TGTGCCAGCAGCTTTCACGTTACTATCGTGACCCAGTACTTC
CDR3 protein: CASSFHVTIVTQYF

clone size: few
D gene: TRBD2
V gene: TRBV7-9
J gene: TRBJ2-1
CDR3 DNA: TGTGCCAGCAGCTCAGCGGGAGGGAATGCCTACAATGAGCAGTTCTTC
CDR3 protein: CASSSAGGNAYNEQFF

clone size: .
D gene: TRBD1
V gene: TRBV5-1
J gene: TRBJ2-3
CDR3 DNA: TGCGCCACAAAACAGGGGGAAGGGACAGATACGCAGTATTTT
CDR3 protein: CATKQGEGTDTQYF

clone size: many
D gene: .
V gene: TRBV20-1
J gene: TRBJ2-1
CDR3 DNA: TGCAGTGCTAGAGATCCCCTCCGGAGGTTAGCGGAGGATGAGCAGTTCTTC
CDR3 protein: CSARDPLRRLAEDEQFF

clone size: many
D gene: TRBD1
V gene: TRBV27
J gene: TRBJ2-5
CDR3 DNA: TGTGCCAGCAGTCCCCCCGACAGGGGGCCGGAGACCCAGTACTTC
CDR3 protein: CASSPPDRGPETQYF

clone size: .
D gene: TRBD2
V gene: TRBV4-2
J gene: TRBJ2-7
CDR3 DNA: TGTGCCAGCAGCCAAGATTTAACGGGAGGGACAAACACCTACGAGCAGTACTTC
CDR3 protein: CASSQDLTGGTNTYEQYF

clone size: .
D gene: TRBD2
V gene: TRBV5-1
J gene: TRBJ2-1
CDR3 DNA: TGCGCCAGCAGCTTGGCCCCGACTAGCGGGAGAAATGAGCAGTTCTTC
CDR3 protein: CASSLAPTSGRNEQFF

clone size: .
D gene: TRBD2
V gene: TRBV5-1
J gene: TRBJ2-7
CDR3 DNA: TGCGCCAGCAGCTTCGCAGGGACTAGCGGAGCTAGCTCCTACAATGAGCAGTACTTC
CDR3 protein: CASSFAGTSGASSYNEQYF

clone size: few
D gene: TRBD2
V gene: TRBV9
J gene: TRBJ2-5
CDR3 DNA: TGTGCCAGCAGCGAGACTAGCGGTACTTTGAATAGCCAAGAGACCCAGTACTTC
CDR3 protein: CASSETSGTLNSQETQYF

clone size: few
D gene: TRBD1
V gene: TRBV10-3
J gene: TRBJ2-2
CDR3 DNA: TGTGCCATCACCAGGGACAGGGGATCCGGGGAGCTGTTTTTT
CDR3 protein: CAITRDRGSGELFF

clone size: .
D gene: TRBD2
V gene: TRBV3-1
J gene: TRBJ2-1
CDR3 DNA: TGTGCCAGCACCAAAGTACAACTAGCGGGGGGGTACAATGAGCAGTTCTTC
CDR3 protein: CASTKVQLAGGYNEQFF

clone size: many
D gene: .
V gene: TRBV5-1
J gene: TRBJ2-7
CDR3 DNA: TGCGCCAGCAGTCCGGACAGCTCCTACGAGCAGTACTTC
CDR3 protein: CASSPDSSYEQYF

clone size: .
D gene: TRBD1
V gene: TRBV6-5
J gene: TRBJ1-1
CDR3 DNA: TGTGCCAGCAGTTCGAGGGGGCGGTGGACTGAAGCTTTCTTT
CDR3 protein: CASSSRGRWTEAFF

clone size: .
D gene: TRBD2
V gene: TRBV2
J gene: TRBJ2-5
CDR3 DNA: TGTGCCAGCAGTGAAGGACTAGCGGGCTATCAAGAGACCCAGTACTTC
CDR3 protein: CASSEGLAGYQETQYF